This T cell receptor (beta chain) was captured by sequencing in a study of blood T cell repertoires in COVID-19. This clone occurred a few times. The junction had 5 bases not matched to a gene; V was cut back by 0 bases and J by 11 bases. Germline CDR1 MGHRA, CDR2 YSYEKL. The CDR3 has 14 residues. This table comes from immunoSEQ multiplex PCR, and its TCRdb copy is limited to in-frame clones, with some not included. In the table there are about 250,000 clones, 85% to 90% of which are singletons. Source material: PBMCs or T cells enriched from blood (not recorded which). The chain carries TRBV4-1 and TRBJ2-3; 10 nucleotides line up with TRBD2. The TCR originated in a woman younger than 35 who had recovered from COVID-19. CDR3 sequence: CASSQDELAGRQYF. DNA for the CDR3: TGCGCCAGCAGCCAAGATGAACTAGCGGGGCGGCAGTATTTT.